This TCR beta chain came from a study of T-cell reconstitution after alpha-beta-depleted transplantation in children. Findings and caveats of the study: In some patients, recipient T cells and intrathymic progenitors surviving conditioning explained high day-60 diversity. About two months after transplant, alpha-beta T cells reportedly came from several hundred expanded graft clones. One year post-transplant, T-cell counts and diversity were largely derived from T cells produced anew.

Unique molecular identifiers were built into the TCRbeta library. TCRdb re-called the PCR reads with MiXCR, one entry per CDR3 protein. The profile shows around 450,000 distinct CDR3 sequences, over 40% of them singletons. The CDR3 is 16 amino acids. Comments on this clonotype: Its antigen is not known. At one end the junction does not follow the germline gene, possibly because of a read error.

The sequence derives from a girl under 10 years old with aplastic anemia, due to receive a stem cell transplant. The chain uses TRBV12-3 or TRBV12-4 and TRBJ1-4, with TRBD1 identical over 7 bases. The sequences come from PBMCs, collected before TCRalphabeta/CD19-depleted stem cell transplant. CDR3 residues: CASSLLQGFGNDKLFF. CDR3 in DNA: TGTGCCAGCAGTTTACTACAGGGGTTTGGTAATGACAAACTGTTTTTT.